Below are 12 T cell receptor beta chains sequenced from a single sample in a study of T cell responses to AZD1222 COVID-19 vaccine. The assay was immunoSEQ multiplex PCR, and TCRdb's table has in-frame clones only and misses some. Across over 140,000 clones, the top ten clones capture 2.2% of the sample. The sequenced sample consisted of peripheral blood. The source is an adult in good health.

The V call is TRBV2, the J call TRBJ1-5; D ambiguous. Germline V gene lookup returns CDR1 SNHLY and CDR2 FYNNEI. The CDR3 spans 13 residues. The ends were cut back, 6 bases at V and 3 bases at J, with 9 bases in the middle. This CDR3 reads CASSEDHNQPQHF. CDR3 coding DNA: TGTGCCAGCAGCGAGGACCACAATCAGCCCCAGCATTTT.

This rearrangement joins TRBV19 to TRBJ2-5, with a weak D call TRBD1 (6 bases). CDR1 and CDR2 (germline): LNHDA, SQIVND (reference sequence). The CDR3 consists of 13 residues. The V end was cut by 3 bases, the J end by 9 bases, with 14 bases between. In DNA, the CDR3 is TGTGCCAGTAGTATGGTCGCAGGGGAAGCCCAGTACTTC. Its translation: CASSMVAGEAQYF.

The V and J genes are TRBV5-6 and TRBJ1-1; D is possibly TRBD1 (6 bases). With 3 bases removed from V and 1 base from J, the gap between germline ends came to 19 bases. Germline V gene data show CDR1 as SGHDT and CDR2 as YYEEEE. The CDR3 length is 17 residues. CDR3 region: CASSSGVGARRNTEAFF. The CDR3 DNA is TGTGCCAGCAGCTCTGGAGTGGGGGCGCGGAGGAACACTGAAGCTTTCTTT.

V and J are TRBV7-7 and TRBJ2-5, with TRBD1 matching 8 bases. This CDR3 comprises 15 residues. Per the germline V gene, CDR1 is SSHAT and CDR2 is FNYEAQ (reference sequence). Trimming at V came to 5 bases and at J to 2 bases, leaving 7 bases not matched to a gene. The CDR3 DNA follows: TGTGCCAGCAGCGCTGGGACAGGCGCGCAAGAGACCCAGTACTTC. It codes for CASSAGTGAQETQYF.

The genes are TRBV28 and TRBJ2-3, with TRBD1 identical over 7 bases. The CDR3 consists of 15 residues. Germline CDR1 reads MDHEN; CDR2 reads SYDVKM. With 6 bases clipped from V and 1 base from J, the junction kept 7 bases outside the gene matches. CDR3 region: CASSYPGGGTDTQYF. The CDR3 nucleotides read TGTGCCAGCAGCTATCCAGGGGGAGGCACAGATACGCAGTATTTT.

This chain joins TRBV19 and TRBJ1-1; tentative D call: TRBD1 (6 bases). Germline V gene sequence: CDR1 LNHDA, CDR2 SQIVND (reference sequence). CDR3 length equals 15 residues. Trimming took 6 bases from V and 0 from J, leaving 14 bases between them. The CDR3 reads CASSPRTDVNTEAFF. CDR3 coding DNA: TGTGCCAGTAGCCCTAGGACAGATGTGAACACTGAAGCTTTCTTT. Supplemented by reference TRBV19 and TRBJ1-1, the full variable domain reads DGGITQSPKYLFRKEGQNVTLSCEQNLNHDAMYWYRQDPGQGLRLIYYSQIVNDFQKGDIAEGYSVSREKKESFPLTVTSAQKNPTAFYLCASSPRTDVNTEAFFGQGTRLTVV.

The V gene is TRBV9, the J gene TRBJ2-5; tentatively, D is TRBD1 or TRBD2 (5 bases each). The CDR3 runs 15 residues. Trimming stripped 5 bases from V and 7 bases from J, with 21 bases between. Germline CDR1 reads SGDLS; CDR2 reads YYNGEE. The CDR3 bases are TGTGCCAGCAGGTTGGAAGACGAGTGTGGGGGGACCCAGTACTTC. It is translated as CASRLEDECGGTQYF.

The CDR3 DNA sequence: TGTGCCAGCAGCGTCGCACCGGGACAGGGTAGACATGGCTACACCTTC. Residues: CASSVAPGQGRHGYTF. The chain carries TRBV11-2 and TRBJ1-2; 9 nucleotides match TRBD1. V was pared by 5 bases and J by 6 bases, with 13 bases of the junction left unmatched. The CDR3 extends over 16 amino acids. Germline V lookup: CDR1 SGHAT, CDR2 FQNNGV.

The chain employs TRBV28 and TRBJ1-2; D gene uncertain. Germline CDR1 and CDR2: MDHEN and SYDVKM. CDR3 length equals 16 residues. The V gene lost 6 bases and the J gene lost 4 bases, with 21 bases spanning the gap. DNA for the CDR3: TGTGCCAGCAGGTACGATGGGCCGGCCTACGTCTATGGCTACACCTTC. Residues: CASRYDGPAYVYGYTF.

The rearrangement joins TRBV9 to TRBJ2-7; 13 bases line up with TRBD2. CDR1 is SGDLS and CDR2 is YYNGEE in the germline V gene. The junction had 4 bases not matched to a gene; V was cut back by 4 bases and J by 3 bases. The CDR3 is 15 residues long. The CDR3 reads CASSTRTSGGYEQYF. The CDR3 nucleotides are TGTGCCAGCAGCACCAGGACTAGCGGGGGCTACGAGCAGTACTTC.

The rearrangement links TRBV2 to TRBJ1-2; a possible D gene is TRBD1 (6 bases). The CDR3 contains 13 residues. CDR1 SNHLY and CDR2 FYNNEI come from the germline V gene. The V end was cut by 4 bases, the J end by 3 bases, with 9 bases between. CDR3 protein: CASSAQGDYGYTF. CDR3 sequence (DNA): TGTGCCAGCAGTGCACAGGGAGACTATGGCTACACCTTC.

The chain has TRBV19 and TRBJ1-1; a weak D match, TRBD1 (5 bases). The CDR3 totals 13 residues. The ends were cut back, 10 bases at V and 0 bases at J, with 12 bases in the middle. Germline CDR1 LNHDA, CDR2 SQIVND (reference sequence). CDR3 sequence reads: CATKTDMNTEAFF. The CDR3 nucleotides are TGTGCCACCAAGACAGATATGAACACTGAAGCTTTCTTT. Full variable domain (outside the CDR3, taken from reference TRBV19 and TRBJ1-1): DGGITQSPKYLFRKEGQNVTLSCEQNLNHDAMYWYRQDPGQGLRLIYYSQIVNDFQKGDIAEGYSVSREKKESFPLTVTSAQKNPTAFYLCATKTDMNTEAFFGQGTRLTVV.